The clone carrying this T cell receptor beta chain was picked up many times. One junction end does not reproduce the germline sequence, and a read error may be involved. Amplification yielded TCR beta CDR3 regions, with RNA transcripts as the source. Using the HTBI primer set, a first-round RT-PCR was run on the TCR CDR3. TCRdb called the multiplex PCR reads again in MiXCR, with one record for every CDR3 protein. The table includes about 360,000 distinct CDR3 sequences, about 18% detected once. The data were taken from a study of T cells in Graves' hyperthyroidism and ophthalmopathy. This CDR3 is 14 amino acids long.

This chain joins TRBV12-3 or TRBV12-4 and TRBJ2-4, with D possibly matching TRBD2 (6 bases). The sample was blood. This clonotype was obtained from a woman under 30 with Graves' hyperthyroidism. CDR3: CASQQSLAKNIKYF. In nucleotides, the CDR3 is TGTGCCAGCCAACAGTCACTAGCCAAAAACATTAAGTACTTC.